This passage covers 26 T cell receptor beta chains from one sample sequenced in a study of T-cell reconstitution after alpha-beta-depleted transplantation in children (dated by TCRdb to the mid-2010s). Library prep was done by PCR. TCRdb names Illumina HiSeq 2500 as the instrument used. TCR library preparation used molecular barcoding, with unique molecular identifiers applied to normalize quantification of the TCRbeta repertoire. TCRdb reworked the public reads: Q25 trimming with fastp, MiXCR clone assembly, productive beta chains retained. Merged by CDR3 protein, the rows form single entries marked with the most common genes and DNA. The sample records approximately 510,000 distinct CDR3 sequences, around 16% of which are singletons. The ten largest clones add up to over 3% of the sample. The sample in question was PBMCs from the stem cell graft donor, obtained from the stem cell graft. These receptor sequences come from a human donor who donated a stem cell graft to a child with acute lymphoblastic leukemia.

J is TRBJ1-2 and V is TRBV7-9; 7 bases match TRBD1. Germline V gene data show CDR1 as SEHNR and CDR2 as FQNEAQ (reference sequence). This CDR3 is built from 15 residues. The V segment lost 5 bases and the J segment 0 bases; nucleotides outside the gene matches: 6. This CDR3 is CASSPRDSANYGYTF. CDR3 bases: TGTGCCAGCAGCCCCCGGGACAGCGCTAACTATGGCTACACCTTC.

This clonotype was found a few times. The DNA of the CDR3 is TGTGCCAGCAGCGTAGGGACTGTCGGAAACACCATATATTTT. It specifies CASSVGTVGNTIYF. The chain links TRBV12-3 or TRBV12-4 to TRBJ1-3, with D perhaps TRBD1 (5 bases). The CDR3 loop spans 14 amino acids. V shed 6 bases and J shed 4 bases, with 13 bases lying between them.

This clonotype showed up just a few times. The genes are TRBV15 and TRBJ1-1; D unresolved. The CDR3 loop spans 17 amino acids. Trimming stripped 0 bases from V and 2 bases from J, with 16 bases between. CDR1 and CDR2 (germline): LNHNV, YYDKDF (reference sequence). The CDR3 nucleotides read TGTGCCACCAGCAGAGATCCCTCGGGCAGAACAAACACTGAAGCTTTCTTT. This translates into CATSRDPSGRTNTEAFF.

CDR3 residues: CASSLRLAGGPDEQYF. CDR3 DNA: TGCGCCAGCAGCTTGAGGCTAGCGGGAGGGCCCGACGAGCAGTACTTC. The chain employs TRBV5-1 and TRBJ2-7; 12 nucleotides line up with TRBD2. The CDR3 is 16 amino acids. Per the germline V gene, CDR1 is SGHRS and CDR2 is YFSETQ. V trimming: 1 base; J trimming: 5 bases; junction bases outside the gene matches: 7.

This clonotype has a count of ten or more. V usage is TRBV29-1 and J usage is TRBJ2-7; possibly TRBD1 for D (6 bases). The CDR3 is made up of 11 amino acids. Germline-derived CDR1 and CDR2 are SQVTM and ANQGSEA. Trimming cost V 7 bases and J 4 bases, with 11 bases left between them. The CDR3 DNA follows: TGCAGCGGTATCAGGGGATACGAGCAGTACTTC. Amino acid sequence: CSGIRGYEQYF.

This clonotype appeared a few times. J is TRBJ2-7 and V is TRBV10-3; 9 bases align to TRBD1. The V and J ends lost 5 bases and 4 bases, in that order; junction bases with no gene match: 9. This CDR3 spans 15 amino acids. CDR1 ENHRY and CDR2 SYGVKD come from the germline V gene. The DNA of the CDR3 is TGTGCCATCAGTCCCGGGACAGGGTTATATTACGAGCAGTACTTC. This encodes CAISPGTGLYYEQYF.

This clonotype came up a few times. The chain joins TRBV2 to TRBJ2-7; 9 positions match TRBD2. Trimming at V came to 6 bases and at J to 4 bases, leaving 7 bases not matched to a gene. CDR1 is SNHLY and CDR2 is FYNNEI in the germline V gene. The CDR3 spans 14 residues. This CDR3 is CASRAGLARYEQYF. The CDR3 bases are TGTGCCAGCAGGGCGGGACTAGCACGGTACGAGCAGTACTTC. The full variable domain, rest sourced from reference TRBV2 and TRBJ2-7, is EPEVTQTPSHQVTQMGQEVILRCVPISNHLYFYWYRQILGQKVEFLVSFYNNEISEKSEIFDDQFSVERPDGSNFTLKIRSTKLEDSAMYFCASRAGLARYEQYFGPGTRLTVT.

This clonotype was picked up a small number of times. This CDR3 is CSVVGVAYNEQFF. The CDR3, as DNA: TGCAGCGTTGTTGGGGTAGCCTACAATGAGCAGTTCTTC. The gene calls are TRBV29-1 and TRBJ2-1; D gene unclear. Germline V gene sequence: CDR1 SQVTM, CDR2 ANQGSEA. Trimming removed 4 bases at V and 2 bases at J, with 9 bases between. The CDR3 length is 13 residues.

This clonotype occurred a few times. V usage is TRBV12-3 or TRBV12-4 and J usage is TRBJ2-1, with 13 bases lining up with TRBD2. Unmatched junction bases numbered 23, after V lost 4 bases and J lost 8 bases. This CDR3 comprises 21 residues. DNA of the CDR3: TGTGCCAGCAGTTCATACCGGGGGACTAGCGGGATGGCCGCAGGGAGCGATGAGCAGTTCTTC. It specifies CASSSYRGTSGMAAGSDEQFF.

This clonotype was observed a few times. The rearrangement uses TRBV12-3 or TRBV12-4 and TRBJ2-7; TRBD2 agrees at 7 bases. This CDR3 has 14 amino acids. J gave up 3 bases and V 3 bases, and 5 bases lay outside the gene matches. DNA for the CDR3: TGTGCCAGCAGTTTTGGGGGGGGGAACTACGAGCAGTACTTC. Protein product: CASSFGGGNYEQYF.

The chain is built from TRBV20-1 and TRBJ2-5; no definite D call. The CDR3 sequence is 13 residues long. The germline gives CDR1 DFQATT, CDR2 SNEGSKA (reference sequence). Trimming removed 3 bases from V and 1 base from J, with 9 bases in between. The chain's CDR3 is CSASRRTQETQYF. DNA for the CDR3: TGCAGTGCTAGTAGGCGGACCCAAGAGACCCAGTACTTC.

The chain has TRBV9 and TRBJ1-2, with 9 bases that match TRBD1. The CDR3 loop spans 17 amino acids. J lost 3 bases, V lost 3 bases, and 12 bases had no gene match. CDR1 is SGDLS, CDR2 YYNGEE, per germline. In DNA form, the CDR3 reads TGTGCCAGCAGCGGTAACAGGGGGCGCAAAATAGACTATGGCTACACCTTC. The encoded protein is CASSGNRGRKIDYGYTF.

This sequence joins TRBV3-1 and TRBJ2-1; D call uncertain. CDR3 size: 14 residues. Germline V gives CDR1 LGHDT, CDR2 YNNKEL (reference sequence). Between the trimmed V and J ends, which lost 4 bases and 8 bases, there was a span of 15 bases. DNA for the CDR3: TGTGCCAGCAGCCCGAGGAGTCCTGGGGATGAGCAGTTCTTC. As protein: CASSPRSPGDEQFF.

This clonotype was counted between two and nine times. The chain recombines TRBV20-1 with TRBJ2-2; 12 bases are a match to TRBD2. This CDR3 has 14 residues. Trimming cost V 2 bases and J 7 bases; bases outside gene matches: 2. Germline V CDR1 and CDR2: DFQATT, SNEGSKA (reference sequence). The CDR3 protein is CSARLAGGLGELFF. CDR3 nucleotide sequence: TGCAGTGCTAGACTAGCGGGAGGGCTCGGGGAGCTGTTTTTT.

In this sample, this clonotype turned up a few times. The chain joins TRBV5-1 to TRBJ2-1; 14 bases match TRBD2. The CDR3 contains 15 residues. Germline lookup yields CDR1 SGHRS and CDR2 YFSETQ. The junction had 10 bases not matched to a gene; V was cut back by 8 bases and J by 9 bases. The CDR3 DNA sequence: TGCGCCAGTACAATGACTAGCGGGAGGGCGGGTGAGCAGTTCTTC. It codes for CASTMTSGRAGEQFF.

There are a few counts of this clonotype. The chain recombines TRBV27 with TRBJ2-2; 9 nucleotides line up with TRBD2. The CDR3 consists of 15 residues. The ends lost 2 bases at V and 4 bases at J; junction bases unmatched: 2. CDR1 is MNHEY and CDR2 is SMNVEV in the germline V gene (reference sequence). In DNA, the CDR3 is TGTGCCAGCAGTTTAGCGGGAGGGGTCACCGGGGAGCTGTTTTTT. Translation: CASSLAGGVTGELFF.

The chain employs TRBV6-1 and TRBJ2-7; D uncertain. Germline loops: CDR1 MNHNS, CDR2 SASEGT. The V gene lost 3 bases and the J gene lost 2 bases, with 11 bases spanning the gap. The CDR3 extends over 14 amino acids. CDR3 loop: CASSDDTHPYEQYF. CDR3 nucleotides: TGTGCCAGCAGTGATGATACGCACCCCTACGAGCAGTACTTC.

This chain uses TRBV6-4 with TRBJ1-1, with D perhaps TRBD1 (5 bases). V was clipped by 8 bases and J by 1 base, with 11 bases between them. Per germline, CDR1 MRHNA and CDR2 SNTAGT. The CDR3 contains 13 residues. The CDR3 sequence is CASGPGPNTEAFF. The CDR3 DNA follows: TGTGCCAGCGGTCCGGGACCGAACACTGAAGCTTTCTTT.

This chain's CDR3 is CASSLTGANYGYTF. CDR3 sequence (DNA): TGTGCCAGCAGCTTGACAGGCGCTAACTATGGCTACACCTTC. The chain recombines TRBV5-5 with TRBJ1-2; D is possibly TRBD1 (5 bases). Germline loops: CDR1 SGHKS, CDR2 YYEKEE (reference sequence). V lost 1 base, J lost 0 bases, and 7 bases lay in between. The CDR3 sequence is 14 residues long.

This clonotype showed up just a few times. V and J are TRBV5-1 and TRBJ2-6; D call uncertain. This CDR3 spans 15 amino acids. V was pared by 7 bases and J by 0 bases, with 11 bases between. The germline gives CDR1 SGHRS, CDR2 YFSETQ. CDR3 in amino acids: CASGASGSGANVLTF. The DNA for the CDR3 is TGCGCCAGCGGCGCTTCGGGCTCTGGGGCCAACGTCCTGACTTTC.

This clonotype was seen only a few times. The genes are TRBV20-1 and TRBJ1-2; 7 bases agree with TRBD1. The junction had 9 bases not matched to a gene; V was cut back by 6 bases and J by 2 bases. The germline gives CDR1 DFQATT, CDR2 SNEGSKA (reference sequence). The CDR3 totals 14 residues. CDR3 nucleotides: TGCAGTGCGGGGGGGACAGCCGTGAACTATGGCTACACCTTC. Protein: CSAGGTAVNYGYTF.

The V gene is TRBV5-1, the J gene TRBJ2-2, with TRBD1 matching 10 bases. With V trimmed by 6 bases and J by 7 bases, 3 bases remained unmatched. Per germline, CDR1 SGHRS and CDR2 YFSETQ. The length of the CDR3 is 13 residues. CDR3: CASTGQGIGELFF. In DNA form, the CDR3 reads TGCGCCAGCACGGGACAGGGGATCGGGGAGCTGTTTTTT.

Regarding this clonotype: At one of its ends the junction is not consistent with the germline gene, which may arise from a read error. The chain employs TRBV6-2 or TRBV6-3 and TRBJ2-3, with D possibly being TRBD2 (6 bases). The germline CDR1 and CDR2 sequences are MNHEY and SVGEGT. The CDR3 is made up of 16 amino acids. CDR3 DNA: TGTGCCAGCAGTTACTCCTCCGGGAGCACGGAAGATACGCACTATTTT. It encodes CASSYSSGSTEDTHYF.

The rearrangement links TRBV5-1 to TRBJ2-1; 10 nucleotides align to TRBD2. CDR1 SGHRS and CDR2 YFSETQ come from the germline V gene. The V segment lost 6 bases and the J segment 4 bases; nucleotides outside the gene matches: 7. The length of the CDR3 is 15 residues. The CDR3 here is CASTKREGRYNEQFF. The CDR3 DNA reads TGCGCCAGCACGAAGCGGGAGGGCCGATACAATGAGCAGTTCTTC.

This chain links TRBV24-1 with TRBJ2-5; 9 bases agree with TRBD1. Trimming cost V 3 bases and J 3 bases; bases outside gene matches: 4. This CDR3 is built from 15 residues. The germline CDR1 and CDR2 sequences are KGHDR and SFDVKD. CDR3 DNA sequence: TGTGCCACCAGTGATAAACAGGGGGCGGAAGAGACCCAGTACTTC. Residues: CATSDKQGAEETQYF.

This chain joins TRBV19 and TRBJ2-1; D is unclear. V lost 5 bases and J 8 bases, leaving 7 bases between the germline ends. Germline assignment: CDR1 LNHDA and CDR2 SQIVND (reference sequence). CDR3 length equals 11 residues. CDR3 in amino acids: CASSSRDEQFF. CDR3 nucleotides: TGTGCCAGTAGTTCCAGAGATGAGCAGTTCTTC.